This passage covers 13 T cell receptor beta chains from one sample sequenced in a study of PD-1 blockade in classical Hodgkin lymphoma. Exposure to brentuximab vedotin varied, and each patient had relapsed following autologous stem cell transplantation. Profiled with immunoSEQ multiplex PCR; TCRdb holds only in-frame clones, not every one. The table records approximately 25,000 clones, about 74% of them present only once. The input for sequencing was peripheral blood mononuclear cells (PBMCs), taken before the second cycle of nivolumab. The source is a human donor with classical Hodgkin lymphoma.

This clone is a singleton in its sample. The rearrangement uses TRBV10-3 and TRBJ1-2; TRBD1 matches 8 bases. CDR1 is ENHRY, CDR2 SYGVKD, per germline. The CDR3 loop spans 15 amino acids. J was trimmed by 6 bases and V by 0 bases; bases with no gene match: 6. The CDR3 sequence: CAISESDRARDGYTF. The DNA for the CDR3 is TGTGCCATCAGTGAGTCGGACAGGGCTAGGGATGGCTACACCTTC.

The CDR3 here is CASSLTSGIVDTQYF. As DNA, the CDR3 is TGTGCCAGCAGCTTAACTAGCGGGATTGTAGATACGCAGTATTTT. This sequence joins TRBV7-8 and TRBJ2-3; TRBD2 agrees at 10 bases. V dropped 2 bases and J dropped 5; count of bases not matched to a gene: 4. Germline V gene lookup returns CDR1 SGHVS and CDR2 FQNEAQ. This CDR3 is 15 amino acids long.

This clone showed up just a few times. CDR3 DNA: TGCGCCAGCAGCCCCGGTCTTAATGAGCAGTTCTTC. Protein sequence: CASSPGLNEQFF. This chain uses TRBV5-1 with TRBJ2-1; unclear D gene. The germline V gene has CDR1 SGHRS and CDR2 YFSETQ. The CDR3 is 12 amino acids. Trimming took off 4 bases at V and 7 bases at J, with 9 bases between the two ends.

This clone was seen more than once but under ten times. The rearrangement uses TRBV25-1 and TRBJ2-3; D gene uncertain. Germline values: CDR1 MGHDK, CDR2 SYGVNS. This CDR3 is 16 amino acids long. Trimming pared 1 base from V and 4 bases from J, leaving 15 bases between. This CDR3 is CASSEWSGPSPDTQYF. CDR3 bases: TGTGCCAGCAGTGAATGGTCAGGACCCTCCCCAGATACGCAGTATTTT.

The chain couples TRBV4-1 to TRBJ2-4; 10 nucleotides align to TRBD2. The trim removed 4 bases at V and 2 bases at J, leaving 5 bases unmatched. The CDR3 totals 16 residues. CDR1 MGHRA and CDR2 YSYEKL come from the germline V gene. CDR3 nucleotides: TGCGCCAGCAGCCCTAGCGGGAGAATCACCAAAAACATTCAGTACTTC. Residues: CASSPSGRITKNIQYF.

V usage is TRBV4-3 and J usage is TRBJ1-4; 8 nucleotides align to TRBD1. Germline V gene lookup returns CDR1 LGHNA and CDR2 YSLEER. With 1 base clipped from V and 1 base from J, the junction kept 2 bases outside the gene matches. CDR3 length: 16 residues. DNA of the CDR3: TGCGCCAGCAGCCAAGGGACAGGGCTAACTAATGAAAAACTGTTTTTT. Its protein is CASSQGTGLTNEKLFF.

The chain uses TRBV19 and TRBJ2-7, with unresolved D. CDR1 is LNHDA, CDR2 SQIVND, per germline (reference sequence). CDR3 length: 13 residues. V gave up 1 base and J gave up 2 bases, with 6 bases separating them. As DNA, the CDR3 is TGTGCCAGTAGTATAGGTGGGGCCTACGAGCAGTACTTC. Residues: CASSIGGAYEQYF.

The chain has TRBV25-1 and TRBJ1-2; a possible D gene is TRBD1 (5 bases). CDR1 and CDR2 (germline): MGHDK, SYGVNS. This CDR3 has 14 residues. V was clipped by 5 bases and J by 6 bases, with 16 bases between them. The DNA for the CDR3 is TGTGCCAGCAGTTTAACAGGATTCCCCCATGGCTACACCTTC. It yields the protein CASSLTGFPHGYTF.

This chain connects TRBV7-2 to TRBJ2-7; TRBD2 matches 7 bases. The ends lost 3 bases at V and 3 bases at J; junction bases unmatched: 5. The CDR3 covers 14 residues. Germline-derived CDR1 and CDR2 are SGHTA and FQGNSA. The CDR3: CASSFGLVLYEQYF. In DNA form, the CDR3 reads TGTGCCAGCAGCTTCGGACTAGTACTCTACGAGCAGTACTTC.

The J gene is TRBJ2-7, the V gene TRBV18, with a possible D match to TRBD2 (5 bases). Trimming cost V 1 base and J 7 bases, with 14 bases left between them. CDR1 KGHSH and CDR2 LQKENI come from the germline V gene. This CDR3 region has 14 residues. CDR3 sequence (DNA): TGTGCCAGCTCACCACAAGGCGGACCGGGGGAGCAGTACTTC. Its translation is CASSPQGGPGEQYF.

The rearrangement links TRBV28 to TRBJ1-2; tentatively, D is TRBD1 (5 bases). This CDR3 comprises 15 residues. Germline V gene lookup returns CDR1 MDHEN and CDR2 SYDVKM. V lost 0 bases and J lost 2, with 10 bases in between. CDR3 in DNA: TGTGCCAGCAGTTTATGGACAGACTCCAACTATGGCTACACCTTC. Translating gives CASSLWTDSNYGYTF.

The J gene is TRBJ1-5, the V gene TRBV6-6; 7 bases match TRBD1. This CDR3 region has 14 residues. The germline CDR1 and CDR2 sequences are MNHNY and SVGAGI (reference sequence). The J segment lost 9 bases and the V segment lost 5 bases, leaving 10 bases of the junction unmatched. CDR3 loop: CASSPDRAGWPQHF. In DNA, the CDR3 is TGTGCCAGCAGTCCCGACAGGGCCGGTTGGCCCCAGCATTTT.

The chain links TRBV9 to TRBJ1-6, with D unclear. The CDR3 has 13 amino acids. The germline V gene encodes CDR1 SGDLS and CDR2 YYNGEE. Trimming left V 0 bases short and J 10 bases short, with 8 bases between. CDR3 sequence (DNA): TGTGCCAGCAGCGTAGATTTGTCCTCACCCCTCCACTTT. This translates into CASSVDLSSPLHF.